The 16 T cell receptor beta chains below were found in one sample sequenced in a study of T cells in Graves' hyperthyroidism and ophthalmopathy. Template material for amplifying TCR beta CDR3 regions consisted of RNA transcripts. HTBI primers were used for first-round RT-PCR of the TCR CDR3. TCRdb redid the calling of the multiplex PCR reads with MiXCR, one entry per CDR3 protein. The data hold around 600,000 distinct CDR3 sequences, with over 12% observed a single time. Sequencing used blood. These receptors were collected from a young woman with Graves' ophthalmopathy.

J is TRBJ2-5 and V is TRBV5-5; the match to TRBD1 covers 7 bases. CDR1 is SGHKS, CDR2 YYEKEE, per germline (reference sequence). V trimming: 0 bases; J trimming: 4 bases; junction bases outside the gene matches: 3. This CDR3 has 14 amino acids. CDR3 in amino acids: CASSLEQGTETQYF. The CDR3 DNA sequence: TGTGCCAGCAGCTTGGAACAGGGGACAGAGACCCAGTACTTC.

This clonotype was detected many times. The chain links TRBV7-6 to TRBJ2-2; 8 bases map to TRBD1. The V gene end was trimmed by 1 base and the J gene end by 4 bases; junction bases not matched to a gene: 5. The CDR3 sequence is 16 residues long. Per the germline V gene, CDR1 is SGHVS and CDR2 is FNYEAQ. This chain's CDR3 is CASSLVAGGVTGELFF. In DNA form, the CDR3 reads TGTGCCAGCAGCTTAGTTGCAGGGGGCGTCACCGGGGAGCTGTTTTTT.

This clonotype was counted at least ten times. The V and J genes are TRBV28 and TRBJ2-5; maybe TRBD2 (5 bases). The germline V gene encodes CDR1 MDHEN and CDR2 SYDVKM. V shed 0 bases and J shed 3 bases, with 17 bases lying between them. This CDR3 is built from 17 residues. DNA of the CDR3: TGTGCCAGCAGTTTATGGACGGGAACTCCCCAAGAAGAGACCCAGTACTTC. Translated, it gives CASSLWTGTPQEETQYF.

There are a few counts of this clonotype. The CDR3 loop is CASSYGSNTGELFF. The CDR3 DNA follows: TGTGCCAGCAGCTATGGCTCGAACACCGGGGAGCTGTTTTTT. The V and J genes are TRBV11-3 and TRBJ2-2; D ambiguous. The CDR3 extends over 14 amino acids. V was cut by 4 bases and J by 0 bases, with 6 bases left in between. CDR1 SGHNT and CDR2 YENEEA come from the germline V gene.

This clonotype was observed at least ten times. The chain combines TRBV7-6 with TRBJ2-7, with 16 nucleotides matching TRBD2. J lost 9 bases, V lost 3 bases, and 2 bases had no gene match. The CDR3 contains 14 residues. Germline V gene lookup returns CDR1 SGHVS and CDR2 FNYEAQ. The DNA for the CDR3 is TGTGCCAGCAGCTTGGGACTAGCGGGAGGGTTGCAGTACTTC. Translating gives CASSLGLAGGLQYF.

CDR3 amino acids: CASSQGSGDREQYF. DNA for the CDR3: TGTGCCAGCAGCCAAGGCTCGGGAGACCGCGAGCAGTACTTC. V and J are TRBV4-2 and TRBJ2-7; D might be TRBD2 (6 bases). Germline V lookup: CDR1 LGHNA, CDR2 YNFKEQ. The CDR3 contains 14 residues. V was pared by 1 base and J by 6 bases, with 13 bases between.

The rearrangement links TRBV27 to TRBJ2-7, with TRBD2 matching over 9 bases. Germline CDR1 and CDR2: MNHEY and SMNVEV (reference sequence). V shed 0 bases and J 4 bases; nucleotides not matched to a gene: 4. The CDR3 is 15 amino acids. This CDR3 is CASSLSGGLAYEQYF. CDR3 DNA: TGTGCCAGCAGTTTATCGGGCGGACTAGCGTACGAGCAGTACTTC.

In this sample, this clonotype turned up many times. The genes are TRBV7-2 and TRBJ2-1, with D possibly TRBD2 on 7 matching bases. The CDR3 extends over 15 amino acids. V lost 6 bases and J 7 bases, leaving 19 bases between the germline ends. Germline values: CDR1 SGHTA, CDR2 FQGNSA. The CDR3 here is CASSSFLGGGNEQFF. The CDR3 DNA sequence: TGTGCCAGCAGTTCGTTTCTAGGGGGGGGTAATGAGCAGTTCTTC.

In this sample, this clonotype turned up once. A clone one base away is much larger, so this may be a read error. The V call is TRBV6-5, the J call TRBJ2-7, with D possibly matching TRBD2 (7 bases). The CDR3 is made up of 16 amino acids. Germline V lookup: CDR1 MNHEY, CDR2 SVGAGI. The CDR3 DNA reads TGTGCCAGCAGTTTAGGTGCGGGAGAGGGGGGCTACGCGCAGTACTTC. Residues: CASSLGAGEGGYAQYF.

The CDR3 nucleotides read TGTGCCAGCAGTTTTAGCGGGAGTGTCTACAATGAGCAGTTCTTC. Translation: CASSFSGSVYNEQFF. The chain combines TRBV27 with TRBJ2-1, with 9 positions matching TRBD2. After removal of 3 bases from V and 3 bases from J, the junction contained 3 bases not matched to a gene. Germline values: CDR1 MNHEY, CDR2 SMNVEV (reference sequence). The CDR3 sequence is 15 residues long.

This clonotype appeared many times. V usage is TRBV7-2 and J usage is TRBJ1-4, with D possibly matching TRBD1 (5 bases). Trimming took off 3 bases at V and 5 bases at J, with 10 bases between the two ends. The germline V gene has CDR1 SGHTA and CDR2 FQGNSA. This CDR3 is built from 14 residues. For the CDR3, the DNA is TGTGCCAGCAGCTTGGACAATTTGAATGAAAAACTGTTTTTT. Its protein product is CASSLDNLNEKLFF. The variable domain in full, with the rest retrieved from reference TRBV7-2 and TRBJ1-4, is GAGVSQSPSNKVTEKGKDVELRCDPISGHTALYWYRQSLGQGLEFLIYFQGNSAPDKSGLPSDRFSAERTGGSVSTLTIQRTQQEDSAVYLCASSLDNLNEKLFFGSGTQLSVL.

This clonotype has at least ten counts. This chain uses TRBV29-1 with TRBJ2-3; D possibly corresponds to TRBD2 (5 bases). This CDR3 is 12 amino acids long. V was clipped by 7 bases and J by 2 bases, with 10 bases between them. CDR1 is SQVTM, CDR2 ANQGSEA, per germline. The CDR3, as DNA: TGCAGCGCCGAAGCGGACACAGATACGCAGTATTTT. Its translation is CSAEADTDTQYF.

The chain uses TRBV28 and TRBJ2-3; the match to TRBD2 covers 15 bases. V gave up 3 bases and J gave up 2 bases; unmatched junction bases: 6. This CDR3 spans 18 amino acids. Germline V gives CDR1 MDHEN, CDR2 SYDVKM. CDR3 protein: CASSFWTSGRALTDTQYF. CDR3 nucleotide sequence: TGTGCCAGCAGTTTTTGGACTAGCGGGAGGGCCCTCACAGATACGCAGTATTTT.

As concerns this clonotype: The conserved final phenylalanine or tryptophan is absent from the CDR3, which likely points to a read error. The chain combines TRBV16 with TRBJ1-2; 7 bases agree with TRBD1. Germline CDR1 and CDR2: KGHSY and FQNENV. Trimming took 3 bases from V and 7 from J; bases not matched to a gene: 8. The CDR3 has 14 amino acids. CDR3 residues: CASSHSTGRGGYTL. The CDR3 bases are TGTGCCAGCAGCCATTCGACAGGGAGGGGTGGCTACACCCTC.

V and J are TRBV20-1 and TRBJ1-1, with 11 positions matching TRBD1. Germline CDR1 DFQATT, CDR2 SNEGSKA (reference sequence). CDR3 length: 15 residues. With 0 bases clipped from V and 4 bases from J, the junction kept 4 bases outside the gene matches. CDR3: CSARDTGTGGTEAFF. The CDR3 nucleotides are TGCAGTGCTAGAGACACCGGGACAGGGGGCACTGAAGCTTTCTTT.

This clonotype was counted many times. The CDR3 spells CASSPPGDQGETQYF. The CDR3, as DNA: TGTGCCAGCAGCCCACCCGGGGACCAGGGAGAGACCCAGTACTTC. The chain is built from TRBV7-3 and TRBJ2-5; either TRBD1 or TRBD2 may fit D (5 bases each). CDR1 is SGHTA and CDR2 is FQGTGA in the germline V gene. V was pared by 5 bases and J by 4 bases, with 17 bases between. This CDR3 region has 15 residues. Complete variable domain (other parts from reference TRBV7-3 and TRBJ2-5): GAGVSQTPSNKVTEKGKYVELRCDPISGHTALYWYRQSLGQGPEFLIYFQGTGAADDSGLPNDRFFAVRPEGSVSTLKIQRTERGDSAVYLCASSPPGDQGETQYFGPGTRLLVL.